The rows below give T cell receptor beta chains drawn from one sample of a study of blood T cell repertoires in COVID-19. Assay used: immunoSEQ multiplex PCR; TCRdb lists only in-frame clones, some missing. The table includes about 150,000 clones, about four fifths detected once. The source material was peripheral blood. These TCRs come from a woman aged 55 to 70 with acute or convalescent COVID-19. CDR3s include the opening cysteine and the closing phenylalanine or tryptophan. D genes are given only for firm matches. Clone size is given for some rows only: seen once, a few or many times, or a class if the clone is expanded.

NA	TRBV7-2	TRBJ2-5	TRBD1	CASSPRQGSETQYF	TGTGCCAGCAGCCCAAGACAGGGGTCCGAGACCCAGTACTTC
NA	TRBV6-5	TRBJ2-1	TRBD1	CASSYSGQGDEQFF	TGTGCCAGCAGTTACTCCGGACAGGGCGATGAGCAGTTCTTC
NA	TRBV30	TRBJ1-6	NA	CAWSVPGPGRTSSPLHF	TGTGCCTGGAGTGTACCTGGGCCAGGTAGGACTTCCTCACCCCTCCACTTT
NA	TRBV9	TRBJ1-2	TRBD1	CASSVLPDGTVASGYTF	TGTGCCAGCAGCGTACTCCCGGACGGGACAGTTGCGAGTGGCTACACCTTC
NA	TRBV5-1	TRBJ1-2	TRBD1	CASSPGTGGNYGYTF	TGCGCCAGCAGCCCTGGGACAGGGGGAAACTATGGCTACACCTTC
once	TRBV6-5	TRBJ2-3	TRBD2	CASYSAGAQYF	TGTGCCAGCTATTCTGCGGGGGCGCAGTATTTT
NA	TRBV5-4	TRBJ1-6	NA	CASSSRGQSSYNSPLHF	TGTGCCAGCAGCTCCCGCGGACAGAGCTCCTATAATTCACCCCTCCACTTT
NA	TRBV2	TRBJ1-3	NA	CASSHQTATGNTIYF	TGTGCCAGCAGTCACCAGACAGCAACTGGAAACACCATATATTTT
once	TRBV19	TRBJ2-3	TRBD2	CASSLAGSSDTQYF	TGTGCCAGTAGCCTAGCGGGGTCCTCAGATACGCAGTATTTT
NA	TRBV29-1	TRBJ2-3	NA	CSVGVSSTDTQYF	TGCAGCGTAGGAGTTTCTAGCACAGATACGCAGTATTTT
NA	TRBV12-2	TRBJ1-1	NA	CASRLGQGNTEAFF	TGTGCAAGTCGCCTAGGACAGGGGAACACTGAAGCTTTCTTT
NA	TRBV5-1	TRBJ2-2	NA	CASSLNSPGDTGELFF	TGCGCCAGCAGCTTGAATTCCCCAGGGGACACCGGGGAGCTGTTTTTT
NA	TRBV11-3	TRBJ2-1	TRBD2	CASSLDRSGGQGEQFF	TGTGCCAGCAGCTTAGATCGTAGCGGGGGGCAGGGTGAGCAGTTCTTC
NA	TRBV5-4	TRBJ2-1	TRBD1	CASSSGQGISNEQFF	TGTGCCAGCAGTTCCGGACAGGGGATATCAAATGAGCAGTTCTTC
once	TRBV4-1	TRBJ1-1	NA	CASSLIGHRGAFF	TGCGCCAGCAGCCTCATCGGGCATAGGGGAGCTTTCTTT
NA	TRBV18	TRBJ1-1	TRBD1	CASSPTGDRGPHF	TGTGCCAGCTCACCGACGGGGGACAGAGGGCCTCACTTT
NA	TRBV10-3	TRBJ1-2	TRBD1	CAISDGQDGPGYTF	TGTGCCATCAGTGACGGACAGGACGGCCCTGGCTACACCTTC
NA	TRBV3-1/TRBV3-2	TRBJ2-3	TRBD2	CASSQLAGATDTQYF	TGTGCCAGCAGCCAATTAGCGGGGGCCACAGATACGCAGTATTTT
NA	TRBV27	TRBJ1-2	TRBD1	CASRGGQGRRADYGYTF	TGTGCCAGCAGGGGCGGACAGGGACGGAGAGCTGACTATGGCTACACCTTC
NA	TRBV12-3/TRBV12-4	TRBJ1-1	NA	CASSLRGRPLF	TGTGCCAGCAGTTTAAGGGGGAGACCTCTTTTT
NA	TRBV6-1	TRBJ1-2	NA	CASSEGGGRYGYTF	TGTGCCAGCAGTGAAGGGGGGGGGCGGTATGGCTACACCTTC
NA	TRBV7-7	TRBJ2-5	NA	CASSFDRAGETQYF	TGTGCTAGCAGCTTCGACAGGGCGGGGGAGACCCAGTACTTC
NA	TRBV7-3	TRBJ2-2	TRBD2	CASSLTSGRTGELFF	TGTGCCAGCAGCTTGACTAGCGGACGGACCGGGGAGCTGTTTTTT
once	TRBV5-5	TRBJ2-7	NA	CASSPTDRFSYEQYF	TGTGCCAGCAGCCCAACAGACAGGTTCTCCTACGAGCAGTACTTC
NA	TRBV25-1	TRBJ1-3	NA	CASSQTGSSGNTIYF	TGTGCCAGCAGTCAGACAGGCTCATCTGGAAACACCATATATTTT
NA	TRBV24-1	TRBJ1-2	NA	CATSDTGLNYTGYTF	TGTGCCACCAGTGACACAGGTCTCAACTACACTGGCTACACCTTC
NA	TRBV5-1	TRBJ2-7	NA	CASSSDTSGRYEQYF	TGCGCCAGCAGCTCCGACACCTCTGGGAGGTACGAGCAGTACTTC
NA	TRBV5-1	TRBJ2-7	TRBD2	CASSSGGGLSYEQYF	TGCGCCAGCAGCTCGGGCGGGGGACTCTCCTACGAGCAGTACTTC
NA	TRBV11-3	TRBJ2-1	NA	CASSFLSAGSNEQFF	TGTGCCAGCAGCTTTCTCAGCGCTGGGAGCAATGAGCAGTTCTTC
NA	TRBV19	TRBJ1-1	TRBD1	CASSLGGFDTEAFF	TGTGCCAGTAGCTTAGGGGGCTTTGACACTGAAGCTTTCTTT
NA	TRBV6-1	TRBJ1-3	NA	CASSEYKAGGNTIYF	TGTGCCAGCAGTGAATACAAGGCAGGCGGAAACACCATATATTTT
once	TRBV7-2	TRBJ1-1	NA	CASSTQVFTEAFF	TGTGCCAGCAGCACCCAGGTATTCACTGAAGCTTTCTTT
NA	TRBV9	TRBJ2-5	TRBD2	CASSVAAGGQETQYF	TGTGCCAGCAGCGTAGCGGCGGGGGGCCAAGAGACCCAGTACTTC
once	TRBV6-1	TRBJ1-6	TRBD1	CASSGRPGQGNSPLHF	TGTGCCAGCAGTGGAAGACCGGGACAGGGAAATTCACCCCTCCACTTT
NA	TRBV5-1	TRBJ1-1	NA	CASSPTGPNTEAFF	TGCGCCAGCAGCCCTACAGGTCCGAACACTGAAGCTTTCTTT
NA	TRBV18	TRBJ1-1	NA	CASSPPSQGRTEAFF	TGTGCCAGCTCACCACCTAGTCAGGGAAGGACTGAAGCTTTCTTT
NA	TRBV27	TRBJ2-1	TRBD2	CASRLAGGIEQFF	TGTGCCAGCAGACTAGCGGGGGGAATCGAGCAGTTCTTC
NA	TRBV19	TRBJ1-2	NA	CASSNRGHHGSSSGYTF	TGTGCCAGTAGCAATCGGGGACACCACGGGTCCTCGAGCGGCTACACCTTC
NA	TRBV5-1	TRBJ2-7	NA	CASSSNHGQSYEQYF	TGCGCCAGCAGCTCAAATCATGGACAGAGCTACGAGCAGTACTTC
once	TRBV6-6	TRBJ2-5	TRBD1	CASSYLGQKYQETQYF	TGTGCCAGCAGTTACTTGGGACAGAAGTACCAAGAGACCCAGTACTTC
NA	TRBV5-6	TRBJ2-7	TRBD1	CASSMGDRGTYEQYF	TGTGCCAGCAGCATGGGAGACAGGGGGACCTACGAGCAGTACTTC
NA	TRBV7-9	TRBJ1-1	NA	CASSLELGGTEAFF	TGTGCCAGCAGCTTAGAACTGGGGGGCACTGAAGCTTTCTTT
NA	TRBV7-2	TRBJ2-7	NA	CASSSLISGEQYF	TGTGCCAGCAGCTCATTGATTTCGGGGGAGCAGTACTTC
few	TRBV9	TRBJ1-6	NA	CASSVGGEGGSPLHF	TGTGCCAGCAGCGTAGGAGGGGAAGGGGGTTCACCCCTCCACTTT
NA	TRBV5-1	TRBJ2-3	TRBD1	CASIYRDRSSDTQYF	TGCGCCAGCATATACCGGGACAGGAGTTCAGATACGCAGTATTTT
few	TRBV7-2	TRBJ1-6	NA	CASSSAEGVRSPLHF	TGTGCCAGCAGCTCAGCCGAAGGGGTCAGGTCACCCCTCCACTTT
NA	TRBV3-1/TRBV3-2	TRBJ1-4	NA	CASSPGILANEKLFF	TGTGCCAGCAGTCCAGGGATCCTTGCTAATGAAAAACTGTTTTTT
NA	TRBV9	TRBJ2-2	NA	CASSVDPTDANTGELFF	TGTGCCAGCAGCGTAGACCCGACAGATGCGAACACCGGGGAGCTGTTTTTT